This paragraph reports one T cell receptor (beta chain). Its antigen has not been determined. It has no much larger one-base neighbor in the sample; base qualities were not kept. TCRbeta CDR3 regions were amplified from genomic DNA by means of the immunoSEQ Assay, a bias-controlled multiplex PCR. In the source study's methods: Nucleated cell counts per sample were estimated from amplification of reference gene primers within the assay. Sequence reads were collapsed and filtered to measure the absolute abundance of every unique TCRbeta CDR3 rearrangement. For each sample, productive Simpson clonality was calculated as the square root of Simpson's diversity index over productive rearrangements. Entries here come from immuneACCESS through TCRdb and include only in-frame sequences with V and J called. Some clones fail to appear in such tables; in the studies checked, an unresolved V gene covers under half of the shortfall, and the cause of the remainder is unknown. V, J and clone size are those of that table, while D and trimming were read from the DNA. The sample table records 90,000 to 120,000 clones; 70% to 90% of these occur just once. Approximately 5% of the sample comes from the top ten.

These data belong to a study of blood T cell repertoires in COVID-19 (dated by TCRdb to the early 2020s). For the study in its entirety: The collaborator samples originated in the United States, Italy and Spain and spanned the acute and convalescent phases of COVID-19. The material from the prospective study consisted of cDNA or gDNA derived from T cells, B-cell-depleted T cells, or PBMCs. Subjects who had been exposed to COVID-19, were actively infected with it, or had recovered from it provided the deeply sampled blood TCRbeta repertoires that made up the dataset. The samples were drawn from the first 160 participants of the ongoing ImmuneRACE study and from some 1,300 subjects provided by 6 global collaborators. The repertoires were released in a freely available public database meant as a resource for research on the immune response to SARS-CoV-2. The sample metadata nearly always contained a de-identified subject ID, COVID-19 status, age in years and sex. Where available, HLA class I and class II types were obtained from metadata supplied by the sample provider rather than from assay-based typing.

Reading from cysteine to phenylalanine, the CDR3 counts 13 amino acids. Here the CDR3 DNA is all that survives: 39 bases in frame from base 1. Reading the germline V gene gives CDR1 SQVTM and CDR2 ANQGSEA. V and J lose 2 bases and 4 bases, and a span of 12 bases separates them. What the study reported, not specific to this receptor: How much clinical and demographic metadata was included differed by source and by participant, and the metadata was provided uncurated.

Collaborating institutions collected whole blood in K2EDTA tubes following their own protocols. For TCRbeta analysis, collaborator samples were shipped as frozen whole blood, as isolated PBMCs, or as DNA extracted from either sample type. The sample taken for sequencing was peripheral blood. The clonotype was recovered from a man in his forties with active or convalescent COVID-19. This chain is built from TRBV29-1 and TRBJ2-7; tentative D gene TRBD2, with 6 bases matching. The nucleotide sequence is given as TGCAGCGTTGAACAGACGGAGGGTTACGAGCAGTACTTC. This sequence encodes CSVEQTEGYEQYF.